This is a list of T cell receptor beta chains from one sample in a study of beta chain features in type 1 diabetes. Produced via immunoSEQ multiplex PCR; TCRdb's table is partial and in-frame only. The data hold about 350,000 clones, with roughly a fifth observed a single time. The sample comprised naive CD4+ T cells from blood. These receptor sequences come from a woman under 30 in good health. Each CDR3 is given with its conserved first and last residue. D genes are given only for firm matches. Only part of the rows carry a size: once, few, many, or a class if the clone is expanded.

clone size	V gene	J gene	D gene	CDR3 DNA	CDR3 protein
-	TRBV7-2	TRBJ1-2	TRBD1	TGTGCCAGCAGCCCGAACAGGGGGCGAAGCTATGGCTACACCTTC	CASSPNRGRSYGYTF
-	TRBV9	TRBJ2-5	TRBD2	TGTGCCAGCAGCGTAACCGGGCGGGAGTGGGAGACCCAGTACTTC	CASSVTGREWETQYF
few	TRBV9	TRBJ2-5	-	TGTGCCAGCAGCGTGGGCCGAAGCCAAGAGACCCAGTACTTC	CASSVGRSQETQYF
-	TRBV18	TRBJ1-1	TRBD1	TGTGCCAGCAGACAGGGGGCCGCACCCGAAGCTTTCTTT	CASRQGAAPEAFF
few	TRBV9	TRBJ2-1	TRBD2	TGTGCCAGCAGCCTAGCGGGCAATGAGCAGTTCTTC	CASSLAGNEQFF
few	TRBV10-3	TRBJ2-5	TRBD2	TGTGCCTCCAGGGAGGGGCAGGATCGAGAGACCCAGTACTTC	CASREGQDRETQYF
once	TRBV2	TRBJ2-2	-	TGTGCCAGCACCTACGCGAACACCGGGGAGCTGTTTTTT	CASTYANTGELFF
few	TRBV29-1	TRBJ2-1	-	TGCAGCGTTGCTCACAATGAGCAGTTCTTC	CSVAHNEQFF
-	TRBV6-9	TRBJ2-5	TRBD1	TGTGCCAGCAGTGGGACAGGGGGCAAGGAGACCCAGTACTTC	CASSGTGGKETQYF
few	TRBV30	TRBJ2-5	TRBD1	TGTGCCTGGAGGGCAGGGGGCAGGACCCAGTACTTC	CAWRAGGRTQYF
-	TRBV5-1	TRBJ2-7	TRBD2	TGCGCCAGCAGCTTGGTCCCGGGACTAGGGTACGAGCAGTACTTC	CASSLVPGLGYEQYF
few	TRBV10-3	TRBJ2-3	-	TGTGCCATCAGCGGCAGGGAAACAGATACGCAGTATTTT	CAISGRETDTQYF
-	TRBV30	TRBJ2-2	TRBD1	TGTGCCAGTTATAGGGGGCTAACCGGGGAGCTGTTTTTT	CASYRGLTGELFF